Listed here are 14 T cell receptor beta chains from one sample, sequenced in a study of cytomegalovirus exposure and HLA in healthy donors. Some clones are missing from TCRdb's copy, which holds only in-frame ones; the method was immunoSEQ multiplex PCR. The sample lists 200,000 to 300,000 clones; 80% to 95% were seen once. Sample: PBMCs. Receptor source: a woman in her twenties or thirties in good health and CMV-seronegative.

The chain recombines TRBV28 with TRBJ2-7, with TRBD2 matching 7 bases. This CDR3 has 11 residues. CDR1 is MDHEN, CDR2 SYDVKM, per germline. V dropped 8 bases and J dropped 2; count of bases not matched to a gene: 0. The CDR3 DNA is TGTGCCAGCGCGGGGGCCTACGAGCAGTACTTC. It specifies CASAGAYEQYF.

Notes on this clone: Other nucleotide sequences in the sample specify the same CDR3. J is TRBJ2-7 and V is TRBV19; 8 bases fit TRBD1. The CDR3 loop spans 14 amino acids. CDR1 and CDR2 (germline): LNHDA, SQIVND (reference sequence). With V trimmed by 3 bases and J by 3 bases, 4 bases remained unmatched. CDR3 DNA sequence: TGTGCCAGTAGTATTACAGGGGGGAGCTACGAGCAGTACTTC. This codes for CASSITGGSYEQYF. Full variable domain (outside the CDR3, taken from reference TRBV19 and TRBJ2-7): DGGITQSPKYLFRKEGQNVTLSCEQNLNHDAMYWYRQDPGQGLRLIYYSQIVNDFQKGDIAEGYSVSREKKESFPLTVTSAQKNPTAFYLCASSITGGSYEQYFGPGTRLTVT.

The chain uses TRBV18 and TRBJ2-7; 10 bases agree with TRBD2. The J segment lost 2 bases and the V segment lost 1 base, leaving 2 bases of the junction unmatched. From germline, CDR1 is KGHSH and CDR2 LQKENI. The CDR3 is made up of 15 amino acids. The CDR3 here is CASSPRTSGAYEQYF. CDR3 coding DNA: TGTGCCAGCTCACCACGGACTAGCGGAGCCTACGAGCAGTACTTC.

The chain's CDR3 is CASSNAGLTQYF. CDR3 DNA sequence: TGTGCCAGCAGTAACGCGGGTCTTACGCAGTATTTT. The chain employs TRBV6-5 and TRBJ2-3; a weak D match, TRBD2 (5 bases). Trimming removed 5 bases from V and 8 bases from J, with 11 bases in between. CDR1 and CDR2 (germline): MNHEY, SVGAGI. The CDR3 spans 12 residues.

This sequence joins TRBV10-2 and TRBJ2-5, with D unresolved. V was cut by 7 bases and J by 2 bases, with 14 bases left in between. The CDR3 consists of 14 residues. The V gene's germline CDR1 is WSHSY and CDR2 SAAADI. As DNA, the CDR3 is TGCGCCAGCACCCGATCCAGCCCTCAAGAGACCCAGTACTTC. This sequence encodes CASTRSSPQETQYF.

Regarding this clone: At one boundary the junction diverges from the germline segment, which might be a read error. This sequence joins TRBV30 and TRBJ1-2; D is unclear. Germline V gives CDR1 GTSNPN, CDR2 SVGIG (reference sequence). This CDR3 contains 16 residues. CDR3 region: CARSGGLVGGDYGYTF. CDR3 bases: TGTGCCCGGAGCGGTGGACTTGTAGGTGGGGACTATGGCTACACCTTC. Drawing the rest from reference TRBV30 and TRBJ1-2, the complete variable domain is SQTIHQWPATLVQPVGSPLSLECTVEGTSNPNLYWYRQAAGRGLQLLFYSVGIGQISSEVPQNLSASRPQDRQFILSSKKLLLSDSGFYLCARSGGLVGGDYGYTFGSGTRLTVV.

The gene calls are TRBV14 and TRBJ2-7, with D unclear. V lost 5 bases, J lost 4 bases, and 15 bases lay in between. Germline lookup yields CDR1 SGHDN and CDR2 FVKESK. The CDR3 consists of 14 residues. CDR3 loop: CASSSEYPPYEQYF. In DNA form, the CDR3 reads TGTGCCAGCAGCAGCGAGTACCCACCATACGAGCAGTACTTC. Looking up the rest from reference TRBV14 and TRBJ2-7 gives the full variable domain: EAGVTQFPSHSVIEKGQTVTLRCDPISGHDNLYWYRRVMGKEIKFLLHFVKESKQDESGMPNNRFLAERTGGTYSTLKVQPAELEDSGVYFCASSSEYPPYEQYFGPGTRLTVT.

This clone appeared once. This chain links TRBV7-6 with TRBJ2-7, with a weak D call TRBD1 (6 bases). Germline V lookup: CDR1 SGHVS, CDR2 FNYEAQ. This CDR3 has 16 amino acids. The ends were cut back, 4 bases at V and 0 bases at J, with 16 bases in the middle. This CDR3 is CASSSFLGTNSYEQYF. The CDR3 DNA reads TGTGCCAGCAGCTCCTTTTTGGGGACAAACTCCTACGAGCAGTACTTC.

The chain couples TRBV2 to TRBJ2-7; D remains ambiguous. Germline V lookup: CDR1 SNHLY, CDR2 FYNNEI. This CDR3 has 13 amino acids. V was clipped by 6 bases and J by 2 bases, with 11 bases between them. The DNA for the CDR3 is TGTGCCAGCAGCGACCAAGTACCCTACGAGCAGTACTTC. It encodes CASSDQVPYEQYF. The variable domain in full, with the rest retrieved from reference TRBV2 and TRBJ2-7, is EPEVTQTPSHQVTQMGQEVILRCVPISNHLYFYWYRQILGQKVEFLVSFYNNEISEKSEIFDDQFSVERPDGSNFTLKIRSTKLEDSAMYFCASSDQVPYEQYFGPGTRLTVT.

The chain recombines TRBV18 with TRBJ2-7; 10 nucleotides match TRBD2. Germline CDR1 is KGHSH and CDR2 is LQKENI. CDR3 length: 15 amino acids. The ends lost 3 bases at V and 3 bases at J; junction bases unmatched: 5. CDR3 loop: CASSPLGTSDYEQYF. CDR3 nucleotide sequence: TGTGCCAGCTCACCCTTAGGGACTAGCGACTACGAGCAGTACTTC.

The chain has TRBV19 and TRBJ2-7, with 7 bases identical to TRBD1. Germline-derived CDR1 and CDR2 are LNHDA and SQIVND (reference sequence). CDR3 length equals 17 residues. The trim removed 5 bases at V and 3 bases at J, leaving 16 bases unmatched. The CDR3 DNA sequence: TGTGCCAGTAGTGAGATTGTTTCTTGGACAGGAGACTACGAGCAGTACTTC. Its translation is CASSEIVSWTGDYEQYF. The entire variable domain, with the rest obtained from reference TRBV19 and TRBJ2-7, is as follows: DGGITQSPKYLFRKEGQNVTLSCEQNLNHDAMYWYRQDPGQGLRLIYYSQIVNDFQKGDIAEGYSVSREKKESFPLTVTSAQKNPTAFYLCASSEIVSWTGDYEQYFGPGTRLTVT.

The rearrangement links TRBV28 to TRBJ2-3; D may be TRBD1 or TRBD2 (6 bases each). Trimming took 2 bases from V and 6 from J, leaving 9 bases between them. Germline V gene data show CDR1 as MDHEN and CDR2 as SYDVKM. This CDR3 spans 13 amino acids. CDR3 region: CASSLEGGDTQYF. DNA of the CDR3: TGTGCCAGCAGTTTAGAGGGGGGCGATACGCAGTATTTT.

This clone was seen a handful of times. The chain links TRBV9 to TRBJ1-1, with D unresolved. The CDR3 loop spans 12 amino acids. Germline-derived CDR1 and CDR2 are SGDLS and YYNGEE. V shed 4 bases and J shed 4 bases, with 8 bases lying between them. CDR3 sequence: CASSTPSTEAFF. DNA for the CDR3: TGTGCCAGCAGCACCCCGTCCACTGAAGCTTTCTTT.

The rearrangement joins TRBV28 to TRBJ2-7; possibly TRBD2 for D (5 bases). V dropped 3 bases and J dropped 7 bases, with 13 bases sitting between them. CDR1 and CDR2 (germline): MDHEN, SYDVKM. CDR3 length: 13 amino acids. The CDR3 DNA sequence: TGTGCCAGCAGTTTCCCGGCCCGCGGGGAGCAGTACTTC. This sequence encodes CASSFPARGEQYF.